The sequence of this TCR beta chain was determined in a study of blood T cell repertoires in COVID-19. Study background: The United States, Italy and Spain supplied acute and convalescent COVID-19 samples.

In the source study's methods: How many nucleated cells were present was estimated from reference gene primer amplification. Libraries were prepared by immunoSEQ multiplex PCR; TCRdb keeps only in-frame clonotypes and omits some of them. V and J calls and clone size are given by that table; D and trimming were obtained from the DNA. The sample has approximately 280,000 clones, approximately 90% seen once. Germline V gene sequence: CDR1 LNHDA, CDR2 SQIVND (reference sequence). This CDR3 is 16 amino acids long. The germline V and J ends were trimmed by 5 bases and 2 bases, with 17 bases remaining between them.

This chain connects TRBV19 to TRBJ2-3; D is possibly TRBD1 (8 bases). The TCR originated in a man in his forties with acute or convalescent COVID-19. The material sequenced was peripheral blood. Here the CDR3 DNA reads TGTGCCAGTAGTCCGGGCGGGGGACAGGTCACAGATACGCAGTATTTT. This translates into CASSPGGGQVTDTQYF.